This TCR beta chain was obtained from a study of T cell responses to AZD1222 COVID-19 vaccine. Study summary: Researchers grouped second doses given at about 4 or about 12 weeks into one pool.

V lost 0 bases, J lost 14 bases, and 4 bases stayed unmatched. The length of the CDR3 is 12 residues. CDR1 and CDR2 (germline): GTSNPN, SVGIG (reference sequence). Points on this clone: Its antigen is still unknown.

Study results and limitations: Seropositive AZD1222 recipients at baseline numbered only 6 or 7. Clonal diversity was possibly underestimated, and white British individuals and females predominated among donors. Increases in Spike-specific TCR breadth and depth were seen after two AZD1222 doses.

The table came from immunoSEQ multiplex PCR; TCRdb's copy has only in-frame clones and leaves some out. The table records some 150,000 clones, 85% to 95% of them present only once. The clonotype originates from an adult in good health. The V and J genes are TRBV30 and TRBJ2-1, with 10 bases aligning to TRBD1. The specimen was peripheral blood, collected on day 0 of AZD1222 vaccination. This chain's CDR3 is CAWSVGGTGEFF. The CDR3 DNA follows: TGTGCCTGGAGTGTTGGAGGGACAGGGGAGTTCTTC.